One and the same sample provided the 10 T cell receptor beta chains below, sequenced in a study of CD8 T cells in ankylosing spondylitis. TCRdb re-called the 5' RACE reads through MiXCR, storing one row per CDR3 protein. The data show roughly 490,000 distinct CDR3 sequences, under 5.5% seen once. Their target antigens are unknown. Points from the study as a whole: What seemed typical of ankylosing spondylitis blood was a TCR beta motif built from fewer than ten highly homologous variants.

Material for sequencing was blood, either unsorted or a sorted T cell fraction (not recorded which). These TCRs come from a male donor with ankylosing spondylitis.

In its sample, this clonotype was seen many times. This chain connects TRBV5-1 to TRBJ1-2; no clear D. V was clipped by 5 bases and J by 4 bases, with 12 bases between them. CDR1 is SGHRS, CDR2 YFSETQ, per germline. The length of the CDR3 is 13 residues. Here the CDR3 DNA reads TGCGCCAGCAGAAGATGGGGTTTCTATGGCTACACCTTC. Translated: CASRRWGFYGYTF.

This clonotype was counted many times. The chain has TRBV28 and TRBJ2-3; tentative D call: TRBD2 (6 bases). Germline V gene sequence: CDR1 MDHEN, CDR2 SYDVKM. This CDR3 contains 14 residues. The V end was cut by 3 bases, the J end by 4 bases, with 11 bases between. CDR3 region: CASSFGTPADTQYF. In DNA, the CDR3 is TGTGCCAGCAGTTTCGGGACTCCGGCAGATACGCAGTATTTT.

This clonotype was seen repeatedly, ten times or more. The V gene is TRBV6-2 or TRBV6-3, the J gene TRBJ2-1; weak D call: TRBD2 (6 bases). This CDR3 contains 19 residues. Germline CDR1 and CDR2: MNHEY and SVGEGT. V was pared by 0 bases and J by 0 bases, with 18 bases between. CDR3 DNA sequence: TGTGCCAGCAGTTACTCGATGGGACTGAGTATGAGCTCCTACAATGAGCAGTTCTTC. It encodes CASSYSMGLSMSSYNEQFF.

The count of this clonotype is one. The junction and the germline gene differ at one end; a read error may be behind it. The chain combines TRBV29-1 with TRBJ2-7; D may be TRBD1 or TRBD2 (5 bases each). The V gene's germline CDR1 is SQVTM and CDR2 ANQGSEA. This CDR3 is 13 amino acids long. CDR3 DNA sequence: TGCAGCGTCGGGACGTACAGCTCCTACGTGCAGTACTTC. This encodes CSVGTYSSYVQYF.

This clonotype was detected many times. The chain combines TRBV6-5 with TRBJ1-2, with 9 bases identical to TRBD1. The trim removed 4 bases at V and 4 bases at J, leaving 10 bases unmatched. The CDR3 runs 16 residues. The germline gives CDR1 MNHEY, CDR2 SVGAGI. The CDR3 here is CASSFNRDRDLYGYTF. In DNA, the CDR3 is TGTGCCAGCAGTTTTAACCGGGACAGGGACCTCTATGGCTACACCTTC.

This clonotype appeared a few times. This chain links TRBV2 with TRBJ1-5; D uncertain. This CDR3 is built from 13 residues. Trimming removed 8 bases from V and 4 bases from J, with 12 bases in between. Germline values: CDR1 SNHLY, CDR2 FYNNEI. The CDR3 here is CASAPTGNQPQHF. The CDR3 nucleotides read TGTGCCAGCGCTCCTACCGGGAATCAGCCCCAGCATTTT.

This clonotype has only a few counts. The CDR3 spells CASSLDPGNEQFF. DNA for the CDR3: TGCGCCAGCAGCTTGGACCCGGGCAATGAGCAGTTCTTC. V is TRBV5-1 and J is TRBJ2-1, with unresolved D. Deletions cut 0 bases from V and 6 bases from J, with 7 bases between. Germline lookup yields CDR1 SGHRS and CDR2 YFSETQ. The CDR3 loop spans 13 amino acids.

This clonotype appeared many times. This sequence joins TRBV4-2 and TRBJ1-3; no clear D. The V end lost 0 bases, the J end lost 4 bases, and 4 bases lay between the germline ends. The germline V gene has CDR1 LGHNA and CDR2 YNFKEQ. CDR3 size: 13 residues. This CDR3 reads CASSQDLGNTIYF. The CDR3 DNA reads TGTGCCAGCAGCCAAGATCTGGGAAACACCATATATTTT.

Ten or more counts support this clonotype. The gene calls are TRBV20-1 and TRBJ2-4; D assignment may be TRBD1 or TRBD2 (6 bases each). The CDR3 is 14 amino acids. V was trimmed by 3 bases and J by 1 base, leaving 10 bases between them. From germline, CDR1 is DFQATT and CDR2 SNEGSKA (reference sequence). The CDR3 loop reads CSASTGAAKNIQYF. CDR3 DNA sequence: TGCAGTGCTAGTACGGGGGCGGCCAAAAACATTCAGTACTTC.

About this clonotype: A much larger clone differs from this one at a single base, so this may be a read error. This chain uses TRBV20-1 with TRBJ1-1, with no clear D. The CDR3 contains 14 residues. The germline CDR1 and CDR2 sequences are DFQATT and SNEGSKA (reference sequence). The ends were cut back, 0 bases at V and 2 bases at J, with 10 bases in the middle. The CDR3 protein is CSARDPRENTEAFF. DNA for the CDR3: TGCAGTGCTAGAGATCCCCGGGAAAACACTGAAGCTTTCTTT.